The 24 T cell receptor beta chains listed next were all sequenced from one sample in a study of T cells of healthy individuals. TCRdb itself ran the 5' RACE reads through MiXCR, one entry per CDR3 protein. The table records 60,000 to 70,000 distinct CDR3 sequences, roughly 16% of them present only once. These receptors all come from a human donor in good health.

This clonotype showed up many times. The chain is built from TRBV9 and TRBJ2-7; D unclear. CDR3 length equals 9 residues. V gave up 8 bases and J gave up 1 base, with 1 base separating them. The germline gives CDR1 SGDLS, CDR2 YYNGEE. CDR3 bases: TGTGCCAGTTCCTACGAGCAGTACTTC. Translation gives CASSYEQYF. Using reference TRBV9 and TRBJ2-7 for the parts outside the CDR3, the full variable domain is DSGVTQTPKHLITATGQRVTLRCSPRSGDLSVYWYQQSLDQGLQFLIQYYNGEERAKGNILERFSAQQFPDLHSELNLSSLELGDSALYFCASSYEQYFGPGTRLTVT.

This clonotype appeared once. The rearrangement joins TRBV14 to TRBJ1-2; D possibly corresponds to TRBD1 (6 bases). Germline V gives CDR1 SGHDN, CDR2 FVKESK. The CDR3 is 13 residues long. Trimming stripped 6 bases from V and 8 bases from J, with 16 bases between. The CDR3 DNA reads as TGTGCCAGCAGGGACAGTTCCCTAAGCGGCTACACCTTC. This encodes CASRDSSLSGYTF.

The V call is TRBV28, the J call TRBJ2-1; TRBD2 aligns across 8 bases. The germline CDR1 and CDR2 sequences are MDHEN and SYDVKM. With 3 bases clipped from V and 4 bases from J, the junction kept 8 bases outside the gene matches. The CDR3 spans 16 residues. CDR3: CASSFWSGGQYNEQFF. CDR3 DNA sequence: TGTGCCAGCAGTTTCTGGAGCGGGGGACAATACAATGAGCAGTTCTTC. Complete variable domain (other parts from reference TRBV28 and TRBJ2-1): DVKVTQSSRYLVKRTGEKVFLECVQDMDHENMFWYRQDPGLGLRLIYFSYDVKMKEKGDIPEGYSVSREKKERFSLILESASTNQTSMYLCASSFWSGGQYNEQFFGPGTRLTVL.

This clonotype was counted at least ten times. This chain connects TRBV20-1 to TRBJ2-1; 12 nucleotides match TRBD2. V shed 5 bases, J shed 6 bases, and the junction held 5 bases outside the gene matches. The length of the CDR3 is 14 residues. CDR1 DFQATT and CDR2 SNEGSKA come from the germline V gene (reference sequence). In DNA, the CDR3 is TGCAGTGCTCACACGACTAGCGGGAGCAATGAGCAGTTCTTC. Translating it yields CSAHTTSGSNEQFF.

This clonotype has at least ten counts. V gene TRBV4-2 combines with J gene TRBJ2-2, with no clear D. CDR1 and CDR2 from the germline V gene are LGHNA and YNFKEQ. CDR3 size: 15 residues. V gave up 1 base and J gave up 2 bases, with 8 bases separating them. CDR3 protein: CASSQVAVNTGELFF. CDR3 in DNA: TGTGCCAGCAGCCAAGTCGCCGTCAACACCGGGGAGCTGTTTTTT.

The chain links TRBV5-1 to TRBJ2-2; 10 nucleotides line up with TRBD1. J was trimmed by 4 bases and V by 4 bases; bases with no gene match: 7. The length of the CDR3 is 16 residues. Germline V gene lookup returns CDR1 SGHRS and CDR2 YFSETQ. CDR3 DNA: TGCGCCAGCAGCGCAGACAGGGGGCTTGGCACCGGGGAGCTGTTTTTT. As protein: CASSADRGLGTGELFF. Complete variable domain (other parts from reference TRBV5-1 and TRBJ2-2): KAGVTQTPRYLIKTRGQQVTLSCSPISGHRSVSWYQQTPGQGLQFLFEYFSETQRNKGNFPGRFSGRQFSNSRSEMNVSTLELGDSALYLCASSADRGLGTGELFFGEGSRLTVL.

In this sample, this clonotype turned up many times. The chain uses TRBV7-9 and TRBJ2-5; no firm D call. This CDR3 contains 14 residues. Germline V gene data show CDR1 as SEHNR and CDR2 as FQNEAQ (reference sequence). V lost 5 bases to trimming and J lost 1 base, with 11 bases between them. The chain's CDR3 is CASSPRAIQETQYF. The CDR3 coding sequence is TGTGCCAGCAGCCCCCGGGCCATCCAAGAGACCCAGTACTTC. Using reference TRBV7-9 and TRBJ2-5 for the parts outside the CDR3, the full variable domain is DTGVSQNPRHKITKRGQNVTFRCDPISEHNRLYWYRQTLGQGPEFLTYFQNEAQLEKSRLLSDRFSAERPKGSFSTLEIQRTEQGDSAMYLCASSPRAIQETQYFGPGTRLLVL.

This chain links TRBV5-1 with TRBJ2-3, with 7 bases lining up with TRBD2. This CDR3 has 17 residues. V trimming: 0 bases; J trimming: 3 bases; junction bases outside the gene matches: 10. Germline CDR1 is SGHRS and CDR2 is YFSETQ. CDR3: CASSLVSGRARTDTQYF. CDR3 nucleotide sequence: TGCGCCAGCAGCTTGGTTTCTGGGAGGGCCAGGACAGATACGCAGTATTTT.

Ten or more counts support this clonotype. The V gene is TRBV20-1, the J gene TRBJ1-2, with 7 bases fitting TRBD1. The germline V gene encodes CDR1 DFQATT and CDR2 SNEGSKA (reference sequence). V trimming: 3 bases; J trimming: 8 bases; junction bases outside the gene matches: 6. The CDR3 is made up of 12 amino acids. This chain's CDR3 is CSARTGRRGYTF. CDR3 sequence (DNA): TGCAGTGCTAGGACAGGGCGGAGAGGCTACACCTTC.

This clonotype appeared a few times. The CDR3 sequence: CSVISGGDNQPQHF. The CDR3 DNA reads as TGCAGCGTTATATCGGGGGGGGACAATCAGCCCCAGCATTTT. The gene calls are TRBV29-1 and TRBJ1-5; a weak D match, TRBD1 (5 bases). The CDR3 is 14 amino acids. Between the trimmed V and J ends, which lost 5 bases and 3 bases, there was a span of 14 bases. The germline CDR1 and CDR2 sequences are SQVTM and ANQGSEA.

This clonotype has more than one count but fewer than ten. The chain has TRBV7-9 and TRBJ1-4; 9 bases match TRBD1. CDR1 is SEHNR, CDR2 FQNEAQ, per germline (reference sequence). This CDR3 region has 15 residues. V trimming: 5 bases; J trimming: 4 bases; junction bases outside the gene matches: 5. CDR3 sequence: CASSVTGGINEKLFF. As DNA, the CDR3 is TGTGCCAGCAGCGTAACAGGGGGCATTAATGAAAAACTGTTTTTT.

The V call is TRBV20-1, the J call TRBJ2-7; no clear D gene. The CDR3 covers 12 residues. Trimming took off 6 bases at V and 3 bases at J, with 12 bases between the two ends. Germline V CDR1 and CDR2: DFQATT, SNEGSKA (reference sequence). CDR3 region: CSASLAGYEQYF. CDR3 coding DNA: TGCAGTGCAAGCCTTGCTGGCTACGAGCAGTACTTC.

The chain combines TRBV7-2 with TRBJ1-1; TRBD1 agrees at 9 bases. The V gene end was trimmed by 4 bases and the J gene end by 1 base; junction bases not matched to a gene: 10. CDR1 is SGHTA, CDR2 FQGNSA, per germline. The CDR3 extends over 17 amino acids. CDR3 sequence reads: CASSSRGPGQGNTEAFF. Written as DNA, the CDR3 is TGTGCCAGCAGCTCGAGGGGTCCGGGACAGGGGAACACTGAAGCTTTCTTT.

V usage is TRBV14 and J usage is TRBJ2-1, with a possible D match to TRBD2 (7 bases). CDR1 and CDR2 from the germline V gene are SGHDN and FVKESK. The V gene lost 2 bases and the J gene lost 8 bases, with 22 bases spanning the gap. This CDR3 has 17 amino acids. The CDR3 sequence is CASSQPLQGGGRDEQFF. The CDR3 DNA reads TGTGCCAGCAGCCAACCACTTCAGGGAGGGGGTAGAGATGAGCAGTTCTTC.

This clonotype was counted many times. This chain connects TRBV9 to TRBJ2-1; tentative D call: TRBD1 (5 bases). V gave up 0 bases and J gave up 6 bases, with 7 bases separating them. Germline V CDR1 and CDR2: SGDLS, YYNGEE. There are 13 residues in the CDR3. The CDR3 bases are TGTGCCAGCAGCGTAGGGCAGGGCAATGAGCAGTTCTTC. This translates into CASSVGQGNEQFF.

This clonotype showed up many times. The rearrangement joins TRBV5-1 to TRBJ1-6; D is unresolved. The CDR3 contains 16 residues. Trimming removed 1 base at V and 1 base at J, with 9 bases between. The germline CDR1 and CDR2 sequences are SGHRS and YFSETQ. The CDR3 DNA is TGCGCCAGCAGCTTGTACCAGCATTCCTATAATTCACCCCTCCACTTT. Its protein product is CASSLYQHSYNSPLHF.

This clonotype was seen a few times. V and J are TRBV4-1 and TRBJ2-5; possibly TRBD1 for D (6 bases). V shed 4 bases and J shed 4 bases, with 16 bases lying between them. There are 15 residues in the CDR3. Germline V CDR1 and CDR2: MGHRA, YSYEKL. The CDR3 here is CASSPIWNRVETQYF. The CDR3 nucleotides read TGCGCCAGCAGCCCAATATGGAACAGGGTAGAGACCCAGTACTTC.

The CDR3 loop is CASSLAGTSGRVRNEQFF. Written as DNA, the CDR3 is TGCGCCAGCAGCTTGGCCGGGACTAGCGGGAGGGTAAGGAATGAGCAGTTCTTC. This chain joins TRBV5-1 and TRBJ2-1; TRBD2 matches at 16 bases. CDR3 size: 18 residues. In germline, CDR1 is SGHRS, CDR2 YFSETQ. V was pared by 0 bases and J by 7 bases, with 7 bases of the junction left unmatched.

This clonotype was counted only a few times. The chain combines TRBV28 with TRBJ2-7; 11 nucleotides match TRBD2. This CDR3 is 14 amino acids long. Germline V CDR1 and CDR2: MDHEN, SYDVKM. J gave up 4 bases and V 3 bases, and 2 bases lay outside the gene matches. CDR3 in amino acids: CASSFLAGGYEQYF. The DNA for the CDR3 is TGTGCCAGCAGTTTCCTAGCGGGGGGATACGAGCAGTACTTC.

The J gene is TRBJ1-3, the V gene TRBV10-3; D is unclear. The CDR3 consists of 14 residues. V lost 6 bases and J lost 2, with 11 bases in between. Germline V lookup: CDR1 ENHRY, CDR2 SYGVKD. CDR3 sequence: CAIREGRTGNTIYF. DNA for the CDR3: TGTGCCATCAGAGAGGGTAGAACTGGAAACACCATATATTTT.

The V gene is TRBV2, the J gene TRBJ2-5; possibly TRBD1 for D (5 bases). Germline assignment: CDR1 SNHLY and CDR2 FYNNEI. The CDR3 is made up of 15 amino acids. Trimming removed 2 bases at V and 7 bases at J, with 17 bases between. CDR3 sequence reads: CASSEMGLSDGTQYF. As DNA, the CDR3 is TGTGCCAGCAGTGAAATGGGGCTCTCTGATGGGACCCAGTACTTC.

This chain joins TRBV5-1 and TRBJ2-1; 9 bases are a match to TRBD2. After removal of 0 bases from V and 7 bases from J, the junction contained 5 bases not matched to a gene. Looked up from germline, CDR1 is SGHRS and CDR2 is YFSETQ. This CDR3 contains 15 residues. For the CDR3, the DNA is TGCGCCAGCAGCTTGGAAGGGACTAGCAAAAATGAGCAGTTCTTC. This translates into CASSLEGTSKNEQFF.

In this sample, this clonotype turned up a few times. The chain joins TRBV4-1 to TRBJ2-7; 11 bases are a match to TRBD1. Trimming took 4 bases from V and 4 from J; bases not matched to a gene: 12. The CDR3 is 17 residues long. Germline CDR1 and CDR2: MGHRA and YSYEKL. This chain's CDR3 is CASSRKEIGDRGYEQYF. CDR3 sequence (DNA): TGCGCCAGCAGCCGCAAAGAAATTGGGGACAGGGGGTACGAGCAGTACTTC.

This clonotype has at least ten counts. The CDR3 coding sequence is TGTGCCAGCAGTTGGGGGCCGGGGGGGCCCACAGATACGCAGTATTTT. This codes for CASSWGPGGPTDTQYF. The chain combines TRBV27 with TRBJ2-3, with 8 bases matching TRBD2. Trimming removed 4 bases from V and 2 bases from J; junction bases left unmatched: 8. Germline CDR1 is MNHEY and CDR2 is SMNVEV (reference sequence). The CDR3 has 16 amino acids.